What follows are 5 T cell receptor beta chains derived from one specimen sequenced in a study of T-cell reconstitution after alpha-beta-depleted transplantation in children (dated by TCRdb to the mid-2010s). The library was prepared using PCR. Sequencer: Illumina HiSeq 2500. TCR library preparation used molecular barcoding, with unique molecular identifiers applied to normalize quantification of the TCRbeta repertoire. The public reads were run again by TCRdb, first through fastp at Q25 and then through MiXCR, and only productive beta chains were kept. Identical CDR3 proteins give one entry, which carries the most common genes and DNA. For this sample the table gives approximately 98,000 distinct CDR3 sequences, of which approximately 6% were detected only once. Approximately 25% of the sample goes to the ten largest clones. The treatment or condition tag for this specimen amounts to: allogeneic hematopoietic cell transplantation with graft depleted of TCRalphabeta T cells and CD19 B cells.

The sequences come from PBMCs, mostly from graft donor cells, collected 360 days after TCRalphabeta/CD19-depleted stem cell transplant. The source is a male patient aged 2-15 years who had a stem cell transplant for acute lymphoblastic leukemia, so the T cells may come from the graft donor.

The table lists this clonotype with many counts. The V call is TRBV10-2, the J call TRBJ2-1; 13 bases are a match to TRBD2. Germline V gene lookup returns CDR1 WSHSY and CDR2 SAAADI. V lost 0 bases to trimming and J lost 5 bases; unmatched junction nucleotides: 7. The CDR3 has 18 amino acids. CDR3 sequence reads: CASSESPRLAGGHNEQFF. Here the CDR3 DNA reads TGCGCCAGCAGTGAGTCCCCGCGACTAGCGGGGGGTCACAATGAGCAGTTCTTC.

The sample holds many counts of this clonotype. V and J are TRBV5-1 and TRBJ2-5; 10 nucleotides line up with TRBD2. This CDR3 is built from 16 residues. Germline-derived CDR1 and CDR2 are SGHRS and YFSETQ. The V segment lost 0 bases and the J segment 4 bases; nucleotides outside the gene matches: 6. The CDR3, as DNA: TGCGCCAGCAGCTTGGAGGCTAGCGGGAGTGTAGAGACCCAGTACTTC. Translated: CASSLEASGSVETQYF.

The chain is built from TRBV7-6 and TRBJ2-4; TRBD2 matches at 7 bases. The J segment lost 4 bases and the V segment lost 3 bases, leaving 6 bases of the junction unmatched. CDR3 length: 15 residues. Germline CDR1 is SGHVS and CDR2 is FNYEAQ. The CDR3 DNA follows: TGTGCCAGCAGCTTTCCCGGGACTACAAAAAACATTCAGTACTTC. Its translation is CASSFPGTTKNIQYF.

A few counts support this clonotype. Written as DNA, the CDR3 is TGTGCCAGCAGCCTTGGCGGTCTAGCCAAAAACATTCAGTACTTC. Translating it yields CASSLGGLAKNIQYF. The chain has TRBV7-2 and TRBJ2-4; D is unclear. CDR1 SGHTA and CDR2 FQGNSA come from the germline V gene. This CDR3 has 15 amino acids. The V end was cut by 5 bases, the J end by 0 bases, with 11 bases between.

This clonotype has at least ten counts. The rearrangement joins TRBV10-3 to TRBJ2-6; D unclear. Germline CDR1 is ENHRY and CDR2 is SYGVKD. The germline V and J ends were trimmed by 10 bases and 0 bases, with 16 bases remaining between them. The length of the CDR3 is 16 residues. The CDR3 coding sequence is TGTGCCACCGGACCGTCTGGATTCTCTGGGGCCAACGTCCTGACTTTC. Encoded protein: CATGPSGFSGANVLTF.